The 6 T cell receptor beta chains below come from one sample, sequenced in a study of metastatic and nonmetastatic thyroid tumors. TCRdb ran MiXCR on the PCR reads. The sample has tens of thousands of clones, approximately 15% seen once; the top ten hold roughly 15%. Thyroid surgery had not been preceded by any treatment in any patient. The sequencing sample was made of tumor tissue. The receptors here all came from a female donor with papillary thyroid cancer or a benign thyroid nodule (not recorded which). Some clones in this sample may be carry-over from other donors' samples.

This clone was counted ten times or more. The chain carries TRBV6-2 or TRBV6-3 and TRBJ2-2; TRBD2 agrees at 8 bases. Germline assignment: CDR1 MNHEY and CDR2 SVGEGT. This CDR3 region has 16 residues. V lost 7 bases to trimming and J lost 5 bases; unmatched junction nucleotides: 12. CDR3 region: CASTRVAGFRTGELFF. The CDR3 nucleotides read TGTGCCAGCACCAGGGTAGCGGGATTCCGTACCGGGGAGCTGTTTTTT.

The chain has TRBV13 and TRBJ2-2; the D is unclear. Germline assignment: CDR1 PRHDT and CDR2 FYEKMQ (reference sequence). The V gene lost 2 bases and the J gene lost 7 bases, with 5 bases spanning the gap. The CDR3 has 12 amino acids. The CDR3 spells CASSLQSGELFF. CDR3 in DNA: TGTGCCAGCAGCTTACAGAGCGGGGAGCTGTTTTTT.

This clone was seen more than once but under ten times. This may be a read error: a much more frequent sequence differs by one nucleotide. The chain recombines TRBV2 with TRBJ2-3, with 8 bases matching TRBD1. CDR1 is SNHLY, CDR2 FYNNEI, per germline. This CDR3 comprises 14 residues. The CDR3 loop is CASSEGTGTRERRF. The CDR3 DNA reads as TGTGCCAGCAGTGAAGGGACAGGGACGAGGGAAAGGCGTTTT.

The sample holds many counts of this clone. The chain has TRBV5-5 and TRBJ2-7; D ambiguous. Trimming took 0 bases from V and 2 from J, leaving 9 bases between them. The germline V gene has CDR1 SGHKS and CDR2 YYEKEE (reference sequence). The CDR3 length is 14 residues. The CDR3 sequence is CASSLAWRTYEQYF. CDR3 coding DNA: TGTGCCAGCAGCTTGGCTTGGCGGACCTACGAGCAGTACTTC.

This clone was seen repeatedly, ten times or more. At one end the junction does not follow the germline gene, possibly because of a read error. The chain has TRBV5-1 and TRBJ1-5; D possibly corresponds to TRBD1 (5 bases). Germline CDR1 and CDR2: SGHRS and YFSETQ. The CDR3 runs 13 residues. As DNA, the CDR3 is TGCCCCAGCGTGTGGGGGGGCAATCAGCCCCAGCATTTT. This sequence encodes CPSVWGGNQPQHF.

The V call is TRBV2, the J call TRBJ1-2; D call uncertain. CDR1 and CDR2 from the germline V gene are SNHLY and FYNNEI. The CDR3 runs to 18 residues. The V and J ends lost 4 bases and 4 bases respectively, with 25 bases between them. The CDR3 reads CASSGYIEAGQVSYGYTF. The CDR3 DNA reads as TGTGCCAGCAGTGGTTACATTGAAGCGGGCCAGGTCAGCTATGGCTACACCTTC.